This T cell receptor beta chain is from a study of T cell responses to AZD1222 COVID-19 vaccine. Across the study: Pooled together were second doses at about 4 or about 12 weeks. Study-wide points: White British people made up most donors, females outnumbered males, and clonal diversity was possibly underestimated. Seropositive status at baseline applied to only a handful of AZD1222 recipients. Scientists sampled the repertoires only once the peak T cell response had passed.

Clones were sequenced by immunoSEQ multiplex PCR, and TCRdb holds only the in-frame ones, with some missing. Here the sample spans fewer than 55,000 clones, approximately 83% being singletons. As for this clone: Antigen: not known.

This CDR3 contains 12 residues. Trimming removed 0 bases from V and 4 bases from J, with 0 bases in between. Germline CDR1 is SGHNT and CDR2 is YENEEA. This clonotype was sampled from an adult in good health. The sample consisted of peripheral blood, taken on day 0 of AZD1222 vaccination. This chain uses TRBV11-3 with TRBJ2-2; D unresolved. The CDR3 DNA reads TGTGCCAGCAGCTTAGACACCGGGGAGCTGTTTTTT. It codes for CASSLDTGELFF. Full variable domain (missing parts from reference TRBV11-3 and TRBJ2-2): EAGVVQSPRYKIIEKKQPVAFWCNPISGHNTLYWYLQNLGQGPELLIRYENEEAVDDSQLPKDRFSAERLKGVDSTLKIQPAELGDSAVYLCASSLDTGELFFGEGSRLTVL.